Below, 16 T cell receptor beta chains from the same sample are listed, as sequenced in a study of cytomegalovirus exposure and HLA in healthy donors. PCR was performed using 60 Vbeta and 13 Jbeta primers. The method was immunoSEQ multiplex PCR; TCRdb's version includes in-frame clones alone and lacks a portion of them. The sample records roughly 120,000 clones, about 84% being singletons. The specimen sequenced was PBMCs. The receptors come from a middle-aged man in good health and CMV-seronegative.

The CDR3 reads CASRITGGHEQYF. In DNA form, the CDR3 reads TGTGCCAGCAGGATAACAGGGGGCCACGAGCAGTACTTC. V and J are TRBV27 and TRBJ2-7, with TRBD1 matching over 9 bases. J was trimmed by 5 bases and V by 6 bases; bases with no gene match: 5. The germline gives CDR1 MNHEY, CDR2 SMNVEV (reference sequence). The CDR3 covers 13 residues.

The J gene is TRBJ1-2, the V gene TRBV27; D remains unclear. The ends were cut back, 6 bases at V and 8 bases at J, with 19 bases in the middle. Germline-derived CDR1 and CDR2 are MNHEY and SMNVEV (reference sequence). The CDR3 length is 14 residues. CDR3 amino acids: CASRITRSGGGYTF. CDR3 DNA: TGTGCCAGCAGGATTACTCGGAGCGGCGGGGGCTACACCTTC.

The rearrangement uses TRBV28 and TRBJ2-7; 7 bases align to TRBD1. V lost 7 bases, J lost 5 bases, and 11 bases stayed unmatched. CDR1 and CDR2 from the germline V gene are MDHEN and SYDVKM. This CDR3 contains 14 residues. CDR3 in amino acids: CASNFRTGAHEQYF. The CDR3 DNA reads as TGTGCCAGCAATTTCAGGACAGGTGCCCACGAGCAGTACTTC. The full variable domain, rest sourced from reference TRBV28 and TRBJ2-7, is DVKVTQSSRYLVKRTGEKVFLECVQDMDHENMFWYRQDPGLGLRLIYFSYDVKMKEKGDIPEGYSVSREKKERFSLILESASTNQTSMYLCASNFRTGAHEQYFGPGTRLTVT.

V gene TRBV30 combines with J gene TRBJ2-7; D unclear. Germline V CDR1 and CDR2: GTSNPN, SVGIG (reference sequence). The V gene lost 2 bases and the J gene lost 3 bases, with 5 bases spanning the gap. This CDR3 comprises 11 residues. In DNA, the CDR3 is TGTGCCTGGAGTTTCCGCTACGAGCAGTACTTC. This translates into CAWSFRYEQYF.

This clone is a singleton in its sample. The chain is built from TRBV10-1 and TRBJ1-2, with TRBD1 matching over 7 bases. The CDR3 totals 12 residues. Germline trimming cut 8 bases from V and 6 bases from J; bases unmatched to any gene: 6. Per the germline V gene, CDR1 is WNHNN and CDR2 is SYGVQD (reference sequence). CDR3 in amino acids: CASGDSTHGYTF. The CDR3 DNA sequence: TGCGCCAGCGGGGACAGTACGCATGGCTACACCTTC.

The count of this clone is one. V and J are TRBV5-6 and TRBJ2-1; 7 bases line up with TRBD1. J gave up 9 bases and V 4 bases, and 10 bases lay outside the gene matches. Germline CDR1 is SGHDT and CDR2 is YYEEEE. There are 14 residues in the CDR3. The CDR3 DNA is TGTGCCAGCAGCGCACAGGGGCCACGTGGTGAGCAGTTCTTC. Encoded protein: CASSAQGPRGEQFF.

This clone has only one observation. The chain links TRBV15 to TRBJ2-7; TRBD1 agrees at 9 bases. The CDR3 runs to 15 residues. With 1 base clipped from V and 6 bases from J, the junction kept 7 bases outside the gene matches. The V gene's germline CDR1 is LNHNV and CDR2 YYDKDF (reference sequence). Here the CDR3 DNA reads TGTGCCACCAGCAGAGGCGGGACAGGGAGGGGCGAGCAGTACTTC. Its protein is CATSRGGTGRGEQYF.

The V call is TRBV7-2, the J call TRBJ1-2, with D possibly being TRBD1 (5 bases). The V gene's germline CDR1 is SGHTA and CDR2 FQGNSA. The germline V and J ends were trimmed by 4 bases and 7 bases, with 13 bases remaining between them. The CDR3 sequence is 13 residues long. The CDR3 coding sequence is TGTGCCAGCAGCTCCTATCAGGGATCTGGCTACACCTTC. As protein: CASSSYQGSGYTF.

The chain couples TRBV7-8 to TRBJ2-1; 13 nucleotides match TRBD2. Unmatched junction bases numbered 13, after V lost 3 bases and J lost 8 bases. CDR3 length: 18 amino acids. Germline values: CDR1 SGHVS, CDR2 FQNEAQ. DNA for the CDR3: TGTGCCAGCAGCTTCCCGACTAGCGGGGGGAACCCGCACCATGAGCAGTTCTTC. Translating gives CASSFPTSGGNPHHEQFF.

J is TRBJ2-1 and V is TRBV5-1; 10 nucleotides line up with TRBD1. This CDR3 spans 17 amino acids. The V and J ends lost 4 bases and 10 bases, in that order; junction bases with no gene match: 17. Germline CDR1 SGHRS, CDR2 YFSETQ. This CDR3 is CASSQNRPGQGIGEQFF. CDR3 coding DNA: TGCGCCAGCAGCCAAAATAGACCGGGACAGGGGATAGGGGAGCAGTTCTTC.

This rearrangement joins TRBV9 to TRBJ2-1; 10 nucleotides match TRBD2. CDR1 and CDR2 (germline): SGDLS, YYNGEE. The CDR3 covers 15 residues. J was trimmed by 5 bases and V by 4 bases; bases with no gene match: 6. CDR3 nucleotides: TGTGCCAGCAGCAGCGGGGGGGCGTCCCACAATGAGCAGTTCTTC. This gives the protein CASSSGGASHNEQFF.

The genes are TRBV14 and TRBJ2-3; D remains ambiguous. The germline V gene has CDR1 SGHDN and CDR2 FVKESK. Between the trimmed V and J ends, which lost 1 base and 6 bases, there was a span of 14 bases. The CDR3 is 15 amino acids. The CDR3 region is CASSQAGEELDTQYF. In DNA form, the CDR3 reads TGTGCCAGCAGCCAAGCTGGCGAGGAGTTGGATACGCAGTATTTT.

V usage is TRBV13 and J usage is TRBJ2-7; TRBD2 aligns across 7 bases. Germline CDR1 is PRHDT and CDR2 is FYEKMQ (reference sequence). The CDR3 is 15 residues long. J gave up 2 bases and V 0 bases, and 4 bases lay outside the gene matches. In nucleotides, the CDR3 is TGTGCCAGCAGCTTAGGCCCGGGGGGTACCTACGAGCAGTACTTC. This translates into CASSLGPGGTYEQYF.

The chain employs TRBV4-1 and TRBJ1-1; D is undetermined. V was shortened by 3 bases and J by 4 bases, with 15 bases between the two germline ends. The CDR3 sequence is 15 residues long. Germline CDR1 is MGHRA and CDR2 is YSYEKL. The CDR3 region is CASSHQRGIFTEAFF. As DNA, the CDR3 is TGCGCCAGCAGCCACCAGCGGGGTATCTTCACTGAAGCTTTCTTT.

The CDR3 loop reads CATSSLKLPGAFF. The CDR3 coding sequence is TGTGCCACCAGCAGCCTTAAATTGCCGGGAGCTTTCTTT. The chain carries TRBV15 and TRBJ1-1; D is unclear. This CDR3 has 13 residues. Trimming removed 3 bases from V and 10 bases from J, with 15 bases in between. The germline V gene encodes CDR1 LNHNV and CDR2 YYDKDF (reference sequence).

The V and J genes are TRBV7-9 and TRBJ2-5; 7 bases fit TRBD2. The CDR3 has 15 amino acids. With 4 bases clipped from V and 5 bases from J, the junction kept 10 bases outside the gene matches. From germline, CDR1 is SEHNR and CDR2 FQNEAQ (reference sequence). The CDR3 coding sequence is TGTGCCAGCAGCTCACGAATCGGACTAGAGGAGACCCAGTACTTC. The encoded protein is CASSSRIGLEETQYF.